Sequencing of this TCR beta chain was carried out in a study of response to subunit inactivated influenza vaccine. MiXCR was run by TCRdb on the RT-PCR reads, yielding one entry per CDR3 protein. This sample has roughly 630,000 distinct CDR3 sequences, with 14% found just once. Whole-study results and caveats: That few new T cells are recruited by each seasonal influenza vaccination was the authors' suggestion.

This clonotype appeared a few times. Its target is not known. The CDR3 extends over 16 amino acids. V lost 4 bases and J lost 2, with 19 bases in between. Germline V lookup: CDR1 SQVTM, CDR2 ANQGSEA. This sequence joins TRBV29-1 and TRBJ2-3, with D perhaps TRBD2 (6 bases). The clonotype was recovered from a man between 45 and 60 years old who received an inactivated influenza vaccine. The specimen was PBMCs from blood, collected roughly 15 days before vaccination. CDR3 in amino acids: CSVVSPGGGLTDTQYF. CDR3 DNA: TGCAGCGTTGTATCCCCGGGCGGAGGGCTCACAGATACGCAGTATTTT.